Below, 17 T cell receptor beta chains from the same sample are listed, as sequenced in a study of chemoradiotherapy in HPV16-positive cancers. Profiled with immunoSEQ multiplex PCR; TCRdb holds only in-frame clones, not every one. The sample lists more than 9,000 clones; around 90% were seen once. The sample was gathered from a patient who underwent chemoradiotherapy. These receptors all stem from a human donor with HPV-associated anogenital cancer.

The V gene is TRBV6-5, the J gene TRBJ1-1; D not resolved. Deletions cut 2 bases from V and 1 base from J, with 11 bases between. From germline, CDR1 is MNHEY and CDR2 SVGAGI. The CDR3 has 15 residues. CDR3: CASSYSPDSNTEAFF. CDR3 coding DNA: TGTGCCAGCAGTTACAGTCCGGATTCGAACACTGAAGCTTTCTTT.

The chain carries TRBV18 and TRBJ1-5; 7 positions match TRBD1. Looked up from germline, CDR1 is KGHSH and CDR2 is LQKENI. CDR3 size: 14 residues. J lost 2 bases, V lost 3 bases, and 1 base had no gene match. The CDR3 sequence: CASSPTGGNQPQHF. The CDR3 region has the DNA TGTGCCAGCTCACCTACAGGGGGCAATCAGCCCCAGCATTTT.

This chain joins TRBV5-6 and TRBJ1-6; TRBD1 is a possible D gene (6 bases). Trimming pared 4 bases from V and 0 bases from J, leaving 20 bases between. The CDR3 is 19 amino acids. Germline lookup yields CDR1 SGHDT and CDR2 YYEEEE. The CDR3 DNA follows: TGTGCCAGCAGCCCACCCCGGACAGACCCGAGCTCCTATAATTCACCCCTCCACTTT. Protein product: CASSPPRTDPSSYNSPLHF.

This chain links TRBV4-2 with TRBJ2-3; TRBD1 matches at 8 bases. Germline V gene sequence: CDR1 LGHNA, CDR2 YNFKEQ. The J segment lost 4 bases and the V segment lost 1 base, leaving 1 base of the junction unmatched. The CDR3 extends over 14 amino acids. The CDR3 sequence is CASSQAGGADTQYF. CDR3 in DNA: TGTGCCAGCAGCCAAGCAGGGGGCGCAGATACGCAGTATTTT.

V is TRBV14 and J is TRBJ1-2; D unresolved. Deletions cut 5 bases from V and 5 bases from J, with 12 bases between. CDR1 is SGHDN and CDR2 is FVKESK in the germline V gene. This CDR3 is built from 13 residues. The CDR3 here is CASSARPVYGYTF. CDR3 nucleotides: TGTGCCAGCAGCGCCCGGCCAGTTTATGGCTACACCTTC.

The V gene is TRBV10-3, the J gene TRBJ2-7; perhaps TRBD1 as D (6 bases). The germline V gene encodes CDR1 ENHRY and CDR2 SYGVKD. The ends were cut back, 8 bases at V and 4 bases at J, with 18 bases in the middle. CDR3 size: 14 residues. The CDR3 coding sequence is TGTGCCATCCGAGACGCCGAGGGGGAGTACGAGCAGTACTTC. Amino acid sequence: CAIRDAEGEYEQYF.

V gene TRBV5-8 combines with J gene TRBJ2-5, with 11 bases lining up with TRBD1. V was pared by 4 bases and J by 5 bases, with 4 bases of the junction left unmatched. CDR3 length equals 14 residues. The germline gives CDR1 SGHTS, CDR2 YDEGEE. In nucleotides, the CDR3 is TGTGCCAGCAGCCGGGACAGGGGGACGGAGACCCAGTACTTC. This translates into CASSRDRGTETQYF.

The chain joins TRBV5-5 to TRBJ2-7; 7 bases are a match to TRBD1. The CDR3 consists of 14 residues. J gave up 2 bases and V 2 bases, and 4 bases lay outside the gene matches. In germline, CDR1 is SGHKS, CDR2 YYEKEE (reference sequence). CDR3 bases: TGTGCCAGCAGCTTCCGACAGGGACCCTACGAGCAGTACTTC. Residues: CASSFRQGPYEQYF.

The genes are TRBV25-1 and TRBJ2-1; TRBD1 might be the D (6 bases). In germline, CDR1 is MGHDK, CDR2 SYGVNS. The germline V and J ends were trimmed by 10 bases and 4 bases, with 26 bases remaining between them. The CDR3 sequence is 17 residues long. The CDR3 DNA reads TGTGCCACTCAGGAACGCCGGACAGACATCGCTTACAATGAGCAGTTCTTC. It encodes CATQERRTDIAYNEQFF.

This clone was recorded a few times. This rearrangement joins TRBV5-4 to TRBJ1-4; D ambiguous. The germline CDR1 and CDR2 sequences are SGHNT and YYREEE (reference sequence). The CDR3 covers 15 residues. Trimming stripped 2 bases from V and 7 bases from J, with 15 bases between. The CDR3 is CASSFNGSVREKLFF. CDR3 sequence (DNA): TGTGCCAGCAGCTTTAACGGGTCGGTTCGTGAAAAACTGTTTTTT.

This clone was recorded only once. In DNA, the CDR3 is TGTGCCTGGGGCGTCGCAAACTATGGCTACACCTTC. This codes for CAWGVANYGYTF. The V call is TRBV30, the J call TRBJ1-2; unclear D gene. V lost 5 bases, J lost 2 bases, and 9 bases lay in between. The CDR3 extends over 12 amino acids. Germline lookup yields CDR1 GTSNPN and CDR2 SVGIG (reference sequence).

The gene calls are TRBV30 and TRBJ1-2, with D possibly matching TRBD1 (6 bases). This CDR3 is built from 15 residues. Germline V lookup: CDR1 GTSNPN, CDR2 SVGIG (reference sequence). V lost 5 bases, J lost 4 bases, and 20 bases lay in between. The CDR3: CAWETNQGGGYGYTF. In nucleotides, the CDR3 is TGTGCCTGGGAGACTAACCAAGGGGGAGGCTATGGCTACACCTTC.

The V and J genes are TRBV14 and TRBJ2-7; 9 nucleotides agree with TRBD2. The trim removed 0 bases at V and 4 bases at J, leaving 7 bases unmatched. This CDR3 is 16 amino acids long. Germline V CDR1 and CDR2: SGHDN, FVKESK. CDR3 amino acids: CASSQDWPSGMYEQYF. The CDR3 nucleotides are TGTGCCAGCAGCCAAGATTGGCCTAGCGGGATGTACGAGCAGTACTTC.

This sequence joins TRBV11-1 and TRBJ2-6; D possibly corresponds to TRBD1 (5 bases). The germline V gene encodes CDR1 SGHAT and CDR2 FQDESV (reference sequence). Trimming pared 0 bases from V and 1 base from J, leaving 10 bases between. The CDR3 runs to 17 residues. DNA of the CDR3: TGTGCCAGCAGCTTAGCGCAGGGTTTTTCTGGGGCCAACGTCCTGACTTTC. Protein: CASSLAQGFSGANVLTF.

This clone was seen a single time. The rearrangement joins TRBV4-2 to TRBJ1-4, with a weak D call TRBD1 (5 bases). V lost 4 bases to trimming and J lost 5 bases, with 11 bases between them. From germline, CDR1 is LGHNA and CDR2 YNFKEQ. This CDR3 region has 14 residues. This CDR3 is CASSLSGTNEKLFF. The CDR3 bases are TGTGCCAGCAGCCTTTCCGGGACGAATGAAAAACTGTTTTTT.

The chain uses TRBV4-2 and TRBJ2-3, with D tentatively TRBD1 (7 bases). CDR1 LGHNA and CDR2 YNFKEQ come from the germline V gene. Trimming shortened V by 0 bases and J by 4 bases, and 14 bases separated the two germline ends. The CDR3 length is 16 residues. The CDR3 DNA is TGTGCCAGCAGCCAAGAAGGCCAGGGGGGCGCAGATACGCAGTATTTT. Residues: CASSQEGQGGADTQYF.

V usage is TRBV27 and J usage is TRBJ2-2; TRBD2 matches at 9 bases. Looked up from germline, CDR1 is MNHEY and CDR2 is SMNVEV (reference sequence). Trimming at V came to 6 bases and at J to 4 bases, leaving 9 bases not matched to a gene. The CDR3 spans 16 residues. The CDR3 is CASRLGGLASTGELFF. In DNA form, the CDR3 reads TGTGCCAGCAGGCTCGGGGGACTAGCAAGCACCGGGGAGCTGTTTTTT.